Below are 27 T cell receptor beta chains sequenced from a single sample in a study of T-cell memory formation after mild COVID-19 (dated by TCRdb to the early 2020s). Library creation used 5' RACE. Sequencing was carried out with an Illumina NovaSeq 6000. The raw public data were reprocessed by TCRdb itself: fastp quality trimming at Q25, MiXCR clonotype calling, in-frame beta chains only. Rows with one shared CDR3 protein collapse into an entry with the most common genes and DNA. The sample has hundreds of thousands of distinct CDR3 sequences on record, 16% of them singletons. Together, the top ten hold about 23% of the sample. The sample comprised PBMCs or a T cell subset sorted from them (not recorded which). The receptors come from a man between 18 and 35 years old who had mild COVID-19 (a few samples of this study predate the infection). The sample titles of this study are shuffled in the database, so cell type and time point are left out; the donor was told from shared clones.

This clonotype was seen a handful of times. The CDR3 loop is CASSQDLDRPPYEQYF. In DNA form, the CDR3 reads TGTGCCAGCAGCCAAGATCTGGACCGACCGCCCTACGAGCAGTACTTC. The V gene is TRBV4-2, the J gene TRBJ2-7; no reliable D call. The V gene's germline CDR1 is LGHNA and CDR2 YNFKEQ. This CDR3 is 16 amino acids long. V lost 0 bases to trimming and J lost 2 bases, with 14 bases between them.

V gene TRBV9 combines with J gene TRBJ2-4; D is tentatively TRBD1 or TRBD2 (5 bases each). CDR3 length equals 14 residues. CDR1 is SGDLS and CDR2 is YYNGEE in the germline V gene. The ends were cut back, 3 bases at V and 9 bases at J, with 16 bases in the middle. The CDR3 sequence is CASSASRDPSIQYF. Here the CDR3 DNA reads TGTGCCAGCAGCGCGTCCCGGGACCCCTCCATTCAGTACTTC.

This clonotype was seen more than once but under ten times. The chain couples TRBV6-2 or TRBV6-3 to TRBJ1-1; no clear D gene. The germline V gene encodes CDR1 MNHEY and CDR2 SVGEGT. This CDR3 region has 15 residues. V dropped 0 bases and J dropped 5 bases, with 13 bases sitting between them. CDR3 sequence (DNA): TGTGCCAGCAGTTACTCGAATGATCGAGGGACTGAAGCTTTCTTT. It is translated as CASSYSNDRGTEAFF.

This clonotype came up a few times. The chain employs TRBV13 and TRBJ1-1; D perhaps matches TRBD1 (5 bases). V was clipped by 3 bases and J by 3 bases, with 11 bases between them. The germline V gene has CDR1 PRHDT and CDR2 FYEKMQ (reference sequence). This CDR3 region has 14 residues. The CDR3 DNA sequence: TGTGCCAGCAGCTTTTATGAAGGGGACACTGAAGCTTTCTTT. This translates into CASSFYEGDTEAFF. The variable domain in full, with the rest retrieved from reference TRBV13 and TRBJ1-1, is AAGVIQSPRHLIKEKRETATLKCYPIPRHDTVYWYQQGPGQDPQFLISFYEKMQSDKGSIPDRFSAQQFSDYHSELNMSSLELGDSALYFCASSFYEGDTEAFFGQGTRLTVV.

This clonotype has just a few counts. For the CDR3, the DNA is TGTGCCAGCAGTTCGATCGGGACAGCGAACACCGGGGAGCTGTTTTTT. Translation: CASSSIGTANTGELFF. The chain uses TRBV7-8 and TRBJ2-2, with TRBD1 matching 7 bases. There are 16 residues in the CDR3. Germline loops: CDR1 SGHVS, CDR2 FQNEAQ. V was clipped by 6 bases and J by 0 bases; unmatched bases: 7.

V is TRBV6-2 or TRBV6-3 and J is TRBJ2-2; D is perhaps TRBD1 (6 bases). The germline gives CDR1 MNHEY, CDR2 SVGEGT. Trimming removed 10 bases at V and 1 base at J, with 10 bases between. This CDR3 is built from 13 residues. The CDR3 DNA reads TGTGCCACCTCGACAGGGAACACCGGGGAGCTGTTTTTT. Its translation: CATSTGNTGELFF.

This clonotype was detected only once. The genes are TRBV7-9 and TRBJ2-2, with D tentatively TRBD2 (5 bases). The length of the CDR3 is 18 residues. The V end was cut by 1 base, the J end by 2 bases, with 17 bases between. Germline V gene sequence: CDR1 SEHNR, CDR2 FQNEAQ (reference sequence). The CDR3 reads CASSLGKLSGGNTGELFF. The CDR3 coding sequence is TGTGCCAGCAGCTTAGGGAAATTGAGCGGAGGTAACACCGGGGAGCTGTTTTTT.

This clonotype was counted only a few times. For the CDR3, the DNA is TGCAGTGCTAGAGTCGGGGACAGGGGGCATTCCAAAAACATTCAGTACTTC. This codes for CSARVGDRGHSKNIQYF. This chain connects TRBV20-1 to TRBJ2-4, with 12 bases lining up with TRBD1. Germline V gene lookup returns CDR1 DFQATT and CDR2 SNEGSKA (reference sequence). V lost 1 base and J lost 2; bases outside the gene matches: 6. This CDR3 comprises 17 residues.

This clonotype was picked up many times. The V and J genes are TRBV5-1 and TRBJ2-5; 8 bases match TRBD1. Germline V CDR1 and CDR2: SGHRS, YFSETQ. V trimming: 4 bases; J trimming: 5 bases; junction bases outside the gene matches: 10. The CDR3 contains 15 residues. Here the CDR3 DNA reads TGCGCCAGCAGCAGACGCCAGGGGGCCGGGGAGACCCAGTACTTC. Translation gives CASSRRQGAGETQYF.

CDR3 sequence (DNA): TGCGCCAGCAGCCGAGACTTGGGGGACTATGGCTACACCTTC. As protein: CASSRDLGDYGYTF. The genes are TRBV4-3 and TRBJ1-2; D might be TRBD1 (5 bases). The CDR3 covers 14 residues. The V end was cut by 4 bases, the J end by 3 bases, with 12 bases between. Germline assignment: CDR1 LGHNA and CDR2 YSLEER.

The sample holds a few counts of this clonotype. The chain couples TRBV5-1 to TRBJ2-1, with 11 bases aligning to TRBD1. Germline V gene lookup returns CDR1 SGHRS and CDR2 YFSETQ. The CDR3 runs 16 residues. J gave up 7 bases and V 3 bases, and 9 bases lay outside the gene matches. CDR3 amino acids: CASSSSGQGAQNEQFF. The CDR3 DNA is TGCGCCAGCAGCTCCTCCGGACAGGGGGCGCAAAATGAGCAGTTCTTC. Based on the CDR3 plus reference TRBV5-1 and TRBJ2-1, the full variable domain is KAGVTQTPRYLIKTRGQQVTLSCSPISGHRSVSWYQQTPGQGLQFLFEYFSETQRNKGNFPGRFSGRQFSNSRSEMNVSTLELGDSALYLCASSSSGQGAQNEQFFGPGTRLTVL.

The gene calls are TRBV6-2 or TRBV6-3 and TRBJ1-6; D ambiguous. The CDR3 has 13 residues. V was pared by 7 bases and J by 5 bases, with 9 bases between. CDR1 and CDR2 (germline): MNHEY, SVGEGT. CDR3: CASTADNNSPLHF. CDR3 sequence (DNA): TGTGCCAGCACCGCAGATAATAATTCACCCCTCCACTTT.

This clonotype appeared a few times. The chain carries TRBV5-1 and TRBJ2-7, with a weak D call TRBD2 (5 bases). This CDR3 region has 14 residues. Deletions cut 0 bases from V and 2 bases from J, with 9 bases between. The germline CDR1 and CDR2 sequences are SGHRS and YFSETQ. The CDR3 DNA reads TGCGCCAGCAGCTTGGATTCGGGGACCTACGAGCAGTACGTC. Translation gives CASSLDSGTYEQYV.

This sequence joins TRBV3-1 and TRBJ2-4, with D tentatively TRBD1 (6 bases). Trimming cost V 5 bases and J 0 bases, with 14 bases left between them. The CDR3 has 16 residues. Germline V CDR1 and CDR2: LGHDT, YNNKEL (reference sequence). The CDR3 spells CASSSRQQGAKNIQYF. Written as DNA, the CDR3 is TGTGCCAGCAGCTCCAGACAACAGGGAGCCAAAAACATTCAGTACTTC.

The rearrangement links TRBV30 to TRBJ2-3; 12 bases align to TRBD2. The CDR3 length is 17 residues. V lost 0 bases, J lost 4 bases, and 8 bases stayed unmatched. Per germline, CDR1 GTSNPN and CDR2 SVGIG (reference sequence). The CDR3 DNA reads TGTGCCTGGAGTGTGCCTAGCGGGGGGGCCTTCGCAGATACGCAGTATTTT. Its protein product is CAWSVPSGGAFADTQYF.

This clonotype has more than one count but fewer than ten. CDR3 sequence reads: CASSSLTSGEPAGQYF. The CDR3 DNA reads TGTGCCAGCAGCTCCCTGACTAGCGGGGAACCCGCCGGGCAGTACTTC. The chain recombines TRBV7-9 with TRBJ2-7; 11 nucleotides agree with TRBD2. Germline CDR1 is SEHNR and CDR2 is FQNEAQ (reference sequence). The CDR3 extends over 16 amino acids. The J segment lost 9 bases and the V segment lost 4 bases, leaving 14 bases of the junction unmatched.

A few counts support this clonotype. The J gene is TRBJ1-4, the V gene TRBV27, with 7 bases lining up with TRBD1. Germline CDR1 reads MNHEY; CDR2 reads SMNVEV (reference sequence). The V segment lost 5 bases and the J segment 8 bases; nucleotides outside the gene matches: 11. CDR3 length: 15 amino acids. In DNA form, the CDR3 reads TGTGCCAGCAGTATTAATCCGGGACAGAGGGAAAAACTGTTTTTT. It translates to CASSINPGQREKLFF.

The chain has TRBV6-5 and TRBJ1-1; D may be TRBD1 (5 bases). Germline CDR1 is MNHEY and CDR2 is SVGAGI. V lost 6 bases to trimming and J lost 0 bases, with 11 bases between them. The CDR3 extends over 14 amino acids. DNA of the CDR3: TGTGCCAGCAGACCTCTGGGGGTGAACACTGAAGCTTTCTTT. Protein sequence: CASRPLGVNTEAFF.

V and J are TRBV12-3 or TRBV12-4 and TRBJ1-1; D not resolved. Deletions cut 6 bases from V and 5 bases from J, with 13 bases between. CDR3 size: 13 residues. CDR3 residues: CASSFARGTEAFF. In DNA form, the CDR3 reads TGTGCCAGCAGCTTCGCCCGGGGAACTGAAGCTTTCTTT.

This clonotype has only a few counts. The rearrangement links TRBV4-1 to TRBJ2-5, with D possibly matching TRBD2 (7 bases). CDR1 and CDR2 from the germline V gene are MGHRA and YSYEKL. The V gene lost 3 bases and the J gene lost 5 bases, with 16 bases spanning the gap. This CDR3 contains 15 residues. The CDR3 spells CASSHSGGAGETQYF. CDR3 DNA: TGCGCCAGCAGCCATAGTGGGGGGGCCGGGGAGACCCAGTACTTC.

This chain uses TRBV4-3 with TRBJ2-1; TRBD1 matches 7 bases. The germline gives CDR1 LGHNA, CDR2 YSLEER. After removal of 1 base from V and 6 bases from J, the junction contained 9 bases not matched to a gene. The CDR3 length is 16 residues. The CDR3 DNA reads TGCGCCAGCAGCCAAGGTTCGGGACAGAGAGGCAATGAGCAGTTCTTC. Residues: CASSQGSGQRGNEQFF.

The CDR3 nucleotides read TGTGCCAGCAGCATCATGAACTATGGCTACACCTTC. This encodes CASSIMNYGYTF. This chain connects TRBV5-5 to TRBJ1-2; unclear D gene. V lost 4 bases and J 2 bases, leaving 6 bases between the germline ends. Germline-derived CDR1 and CDR2 are SGHKS and YYEKEE (reference sequence). The CDR3 covers 12 residues.

This clonotype appeared many times. The V and J genes are TRBV4-1 and TRBJ1-2; D remains unclear. The CDR3 runs to 14 residues. Trimming stripped 4 bases from V and 3 bases from J, with 12 bases between. Germline V CDR1 and CDR2: MGHRA, YSYEKL. The CDR3 bases are TGCGCCAGCAGCCGTCCGGACGCCCACTATGGCTACACCTTC. Translated, it gives CASSRPDAHYGYTF.

In its sample, this clonotype was seen many times. The genes are TRBV5-4 and TRBJ2-7; tentatively, D is TRBD1 (6 bases). V lost 2 bases and J lost 5, with 11 bases in between. CDR1 is SGHNT, CDR2 YYREEE, per germline (reference sequence). The CDR3 totals 13 residues. CDR3 region: CASSFGGVNEQYF. The DNA of the CDR3 is TGTGCCAGCAGCTTTGGGGGCGTCAACGAGCAGTACTTC.

The V gene is TRBV3-1, the J gene TRBJ2-2; D not certain. With 2 bases removed from V and 4 bases from J, the gap between germline ends came to 8 bases. CDR1 and CDR2 from the germline V gene are LGHDT and YNNKEL (reference sequence). CDR3 length: 14 amino acids. DNA of the CDR3: TGTGCCAGCAGCCAATCTGCCAGCACCGGGGAGCTGTTTTTT. The encoded protein is CASSQSASTGELFF.

V is TRBV5-5 and J is TRBJ2-7, with a weak D call TRBD1 (6 bases). V lost 4 bases, J lost 9 bases, and 20 bases lay in between. The CDR3 runs to 14 residues. Germline V gene lookup returns CDR1 SGHKS and CDR2 YYEKEE (reference sequence). CDR3 coding DNA: TGTGCCAGCAGCGGTGGAAGGGAAGGGGGACGGCAGTACTTC. It is translated as CASSGGREGGRQYF.

The chain joins TRBV12-3 or TRBV12-4 to TRBJ1-1; TRBD1 is a possible D gene (5 bases). Trimming shortened V by 6 bases and J by 4 bases, and 15 bases separated the two germline ends. This CDR3 has 14 amino acids. The CDR3 coding sequence is TGTGCCAGCAGCCCCAAAGGGGTGCGCACTGAAGCTTTCTTT. The encoded protein is CASSPKGVRTEAFF.